These 25 T cell receptor beta chains were all obtained from the same sample, sequenced in a study of cytomegalovirus exposure and HLA in healthy donors. Both 60 Vbeta primers and 13 Jbeta primers went into the PCR. TCRdb's copy holds only in-frame clones and misses some; the assay was immunoSEQ multiplex PCR. The sample holds hundreds of thousands of clones, about 75% seen once. Source material: PBMCs. The origin of the receptors is a male donor in good health and CMV-seronegative.

This sequence joins TRBV20-1 and TRBJ1-2; weak D call: TRBD1 (5 bases). The CDR3 sequence is 11 residues long. Germline V gene sequence: CDR1 DFQATT, CDR2 SNEGSKA (reference sequence). The V and J ends lost 6 bases and 4 bases respectively, with 9 bases between them. Here the CDR3 reads CSAEGVYGYTF. The CDR3 DNA reads TGCAGTGCCGAAGGGGTCTATGGCTACACCTTC.

The chain carries TRBV7-6 and TRBJ2-2, with 10 bases identical to TRBD1. The CDR3 runs to 14 residues. The ends lost 9 bases at V and 4 bases at J; junction bases unmatched: 5. Germline V gene lookup returns CDR1 SGHVS and CDR2 FNYEAQ. In nucleotides, the CDR3 is TGTGCCAGTGCCGGGACAGGGGTCACCGGGGAGCTGTTTTTT. Translation: CASAGTGVTGELFF.

The chain joins TRBV4-3 to TRBJ2-3; 11 positions agree with TRBD1. Trimming took 4 bases from V and 5 from J; bases not matched to a gene: 5. This CDR3 spans 15 amino acids. Germline V gene data show CDR1 as LGHNA and CDR2 as YSLEER. For the CDR3, the DNA is TGCGCCAGCAGCCGGGACAGGGGGAACGTAGATACGCAGTATTTT. It yields the protein CASSRDRGNVDTQYF.

This clone was seen once. The rearrangement links TRBV11-3 to TRBJ2-1; TRBD1 matches 9 bases. V shed 4 bases and J 7 bases; nucleotides not matched to a gene: 5. Looked up from germline, CDR1 is SGHNT and CDR2 is YENEEA. This CDR3 is 14 amino acids long. CDR3 bases: TGTGCCAGCAGCTCCGACAGGGGGAAAAATGAGCAGTTCTTC. Amino acids: CASSSDRGKNEQFF. The whole variable domain, remainder taken from reference TRBV11-3 and TRBJ2-1, is EAGVVQSPRYKIIEKKQPVAFWCNPISGHNTLYWYLQNLGQGPELLIRYENEEAVDDSQLPKDRFSAERLKGVDSTLKIQPAELGDSAVYLCASSSDRGKNEQFFGPGTRLTVL.

This chain joins TRBV15 and TRBJ2-7, with TRBD2 matching over 13 bases. Germline V lookup: CDR1 LNHNV, CDR2 YYDKDF (reference sequence). J was trimmed by 4 bases and V by 5 bases; bases with no gene match: 2. The CDR3 contains 14 residues. The CDR3 DNA reads as TGTGCCACCAGCCGACTAGCGGGAGGATACGAGCAGTACTTC. Protein: CATSRLAGGYEQYF.

The CDR3 spells CASSRPLRDRTDQPQHF. The CDR3 bases are TGTGCCAGTAGCCGACCTCTCCGGGACAGGACAGATCAGCCCCAGCATTTT. This chain connects TRBV19 to TRBJ1-5; 8 bases are shared with TRBD1. Per germline, CDR1 LNHDA and CDR2 SQIVND (reference sequence). The CDR3 extends over 17 amino acids. With V trimmed by 6 bases and J by 5 bases, 15 bases remained unmatched.

The rearrangement joins TRBV5-1 to TRBJ1-3; 9 nucleotides align to TRBD1. The CDR3 contains 15 residues. V lost 5 bases to trimming and J lost 4 bases; unmatched junction nucleotides: 7. Per germline, CDR1 SGHRS and CDR2 YFSETQ. The CDR3 DNA reads TGCGCCAGCAGTCCCGGGACAGGGCCCGGAAACACCATATATTTT. Protein product: CASSPGTGPGNTIYF.

The CDR3 region is CASGPSNYEQYF. The DNA for the CDR3 is TGTGCCAGCGGGCCGTCTAACTACGAGCAGTACTTC. This chain uses TRBV6-6 with TRBJ2-7; D gene unclear. Germline V gene data show CDR1 as MNHNY and CDR2 as SVGAGI (reference sequence). V was pared by 8 bases and J by 3 bases, with 11 bases between. The CDR3 is 12 residues long.

In this sample, this clone turned up once. This chain links TRBV15 with TRBJ2-2; 7 positions match TRBD2. The CDR3 runs to 16 residues. The germline V gene has CDR1 LNHNV and CDR2 YYDKDF (reference sequence). Trimming at V came to 1 base and at J to 2 bases, leaving 4 bases not matched to a gene. The CDR3, as DNA: TGTGCCACCAGCAGAGCGGGGGGACCAAACACCGGGGAGCTGTTTTTT. Its translation: CATSRAGGPNTGELFF.

The chain recombines TRBV19 with TRBJ1-1; D perhaps matches TRBD1 (5 bases). This CDR3 contains 13 residues. Trimming left V 3 bases short and J 4 bases short, with 9 bases between. CDR1 LNHDA and CDR2 SQIVND come from the germline V gene (reference sequence). The CDR3 nucleotides are TGTGCCAGTAGTATTCAAAGGGGCACTGAAGCTTTCTTT. As protein: CASSIQRGTEAFF.

The chain joins TRBV2 to TRBJ1-4; 8 bases are shared with TRBD1. This CDR3 has 14 amino acids. Germline V gene data show CDR1 as SNHLY and CDR2 as FYNNEI. The trim removed 4 bases at V and 8 bases at J, leaving 6 bases unmatched. This CDR3 reads CASSGTGFLEKLFF. CDR3 in DNA: TGTGCCAGCAGTGGGACAGGGTTTTTAGAAAAACTGTTTTTT.

The chain is built from TRBV6-8 and TRBJ2-2; D is possibly TRBD2 (5 bases). V lost 6 bases and J 0 bases, leaving 8 bases between the germline ends. This CDR3 spans 14 amino acids. Per the germline V gene, CDR1 is MNHGY and CDR2 is SAAAGT. The CDR3 is CASRAGPNTGELFF. CDR3 coding DNA: TGTGCCAGCAGGGCGGGTCCGAACACCGGGGAGCTGTTTTTT.

The chain joins TRBV7-2 to TRBJ1-1; TRBD1 might be the D (6 bases). Germline V gene lookup returns CDR1 SGHTA and CDR2 FQGNSA. Deletions cut 5 bases from V and 5 bases from J, with 9 bases between. CDR3 length equals 12 residues. The CDR3 nucleotides are TGTGCCAGCAGCCGACAGGAAACTGAAGCTTTCTTT. Amino acids: CASSRQETEAFF.

This clone was counted once. The V gene is TRBV27, the J gene TRBJ1-4; D ambiguous. The CDR3 has 16 amino acids. Trimming pared 0 bases from V and 7 bases from J, leaving 15 bases between. Germline V gives CDR1 MNHEY, CDR2 SMNVEV (reference sequence). The DNA for the CDR3 is TGTGCCAGCAGTTTATCGGCCAGGCCCGGAGGTGAAAAACTGTTTTTT. This sequence encodes CASSLSARPGGEKLFF. Complete variable domain (other parts from reference TRBV27 and TRBJ1-4): EAQVTQNPRYLITVTGKKLTVTCSQNMNHEYMSWYRQDPGLGLRQIYYSMNVEVTDKGDVPEGYKVSRKEKRNFPLILESPSPNQTSLYFCASSLSARPGGEKLFFGSGTQLSVL.

The chain recombines TRBV6-1 with TRBJ1-4; tentatively, D is TRBD1 (5 bases). The CDR3 contains 16 residues. The germline V and J ends were trimmed by 0 bases and 6 bases, with 14 bases remaining between them. Germline CDR1 MNHNS, CDR2 SASEGT. DNA of the CDR3: TGTGCCAGCAGTGAAGCAGGGAGGGGCGCACATGAAAAACTGTTTTTT. Protein product: CASSEAGRGAHEKLFF.

The CDR3 sequence: CASTTPGGVRAFF. In DNA, the CDR3 is TGTGCCAGCACTACTCCGGGGGGGGTTAGGGCTTTCTTT. The J gene is TRBJ1-1, the V gene TRBV6-5, with TRBD1 as a possible D gene (5 bases). The CDR3 is 13 residues long. V lost 7 bases and J 11 bases, leaving 20 bases between the germline ends. Germline CDR1 MNHEY, CDR2 SVGAGI.

The V gene is TRBV5-3, the J gene TRBJ1-3; no definite D call. TRBV5-3 carries the ORF label, with uncertain function. V was shortened by 1 base and J by 1 base, with 12 bases between the two germline ends. The CDR3 length is 16 residues. CDR3 in DNA: TGTGCCAGAAGCTTGTACGATGGCAGGTCTGGAAACACCATATATTTT. Residues: CARSLYDGRSGNTIYF.

The rearrangement joins TRBV28 to TRBJ1-1; 11 bases are shared with TRBD1. Trimming removed 6 bases from V and 4 bases from J; junction bases left unmatched: 7. Germline values: CDR1 MDHEN, CDR2 SYDVKM. The CDR3 is made up of 15 amino acids. The CDR3 reads CASSLTGTGGTEAFF. CDR3 sequence (DNA): TGTGCCAGCAGCTTAACCGGGACAGGGGGCACTGAAGCTTTCTTT. Drawing the rest from reference TRBV28 and TRBJ1-1, the complete variable domain is DVKVTQSSRYLVKRTGEKVFLECVQDMDHENMFWYRQDPGLGLRLIYFSYDVKMKEKGDIPEGYSVSREKKERFSLILESASTNQTSMYLCASSLTGTGGTEAFFGQGTRLTVV.

The J gene is TRBJ2-2, the V gene TRBV4-1, with a possible D match to TRBD1 (7 bases). V lost 1 base and J lost 5, with 17 bases in between. CDR1 and CDR2 (germline): MGHRA, YSYEKL. The CDR3 totals 17 residues. In DNA, the CDR3 is TGCGCCAGCAGCCAAGTGGGAGAGGGGGCGGGGACCGGGGAGCTGTTTTTT. Its translation is CASSQVGEGAGTGELFF.

The genes are TRBV19 and TRBJ2-1; 7 positions agree with TRBD1. V trimming: 0 bases; J trimming: 9 bases; junction bases outside the gene matches: 2. Germline V lookup: CDR1 LNHDA, CDR2 SQIVND (reference sequence). This CDR3 region has 13 residues. The CDR3 coding sequence is TGTGCCAGTAGTATAGAGGACAGGTTTGAGCAGTTCTTC. Translation gives CASSIEDRFEQFF.

V gene TRBV28 combines with J gene TRBJ1-5; 8 bases agree with TRBD1. The junction had 7 bases not matched to a gene; V was cut back by 6 bases and J by 6 bases. The V gene's germline CDR1 is MDHEN and CDR2 SYDVKM. The CDR3 has 14 amino acids. The CDR3 coding sequence is TGTGCCAGCAGGGCAGGACAGGGAAGTCAGCCCCAGCATTTT. Its translation is CASRAGQGSQPQHF.

The V and J genes are TRBV27 and TRBJ2-7; 9 bases align to TRBD1. In germline, CDR1 is MNHEY, CDR2 SMNVEV (reference sequence). V trimming: 4 bases; J trimming: 2 bases; junction bases outside the gene matches: 9. This CDR3 has 16 amino acids. This chain's CDR3 is CASSSGQGTWAYEQYF. In nucleotides, the CDR3 is TGTGCCAGCAGTTCCGGACAGGGGACGTGGGCCTACGAGCAGTACTTC.

The CDR3 sequence is CASSQSGTALNTEAFF. The CDR3 DNA reads TGTGCCAGCAGCCAGTCCGGGACAGCCTTGAACACTGAAGCTTTCTTT. This chain connects TRBV14 to TRBJ1-1; 7 bases are a match to TRBD1. Germline-derived CDR1 and CDR2 are SGHDN and FVKESK. The J segment lost 0 bases and the V segment lost 3 bases, leaving 7 bases of the junction unmatched. The CDR3 extends over 16 amino acids.

The chain has TRBV10-3 and TRBJ2-5; TRBD2 matches at 11 bases. The CDR3 consists of 14 residues. The germline V gene has CDR1 ENHRY and CDR2 SYGVKD. The trim removed 2 bases at V and 4 bases at J, leaving 0 bases unmatched. Written as DNA, the CDR3 is TGTGCCATCAGTGAGACTAGCGGGAGAGAGACCCAGTACTTC. Amino acids: CAISETSGRETQYF.

The chain has TRBV27 and TRBJ2-3; D perhaps matches TRBD2 (6 bases). The V gene lost 4 bases and the J gene lost 4 bases, with 18 bases spanning the gap. CDR3 length equals 16 residues. Germline V gene data show CDR1 as MNHEY and CDR2 as SMNVEV (reference sequence). CDR3 loop: CASSSRPGGGADTQYF. In nucleotides, the CDR3 is TGTGCCAGCAGTTCCCGGCCTGGGGGAGGCGCAGATACGCAGTATTTT.